What follows are 5 T cell receptor beta chains derived from one specimen sequenced in a study of a mutant IDH1 vaccine in newly diagnosed glioma. Measured with immunoSEQ multiplex PCR; TCRdb has only the in-frame clones, and not every one. The table lists 40,000 to 50,000 clones, around 76% of them singletons, with about 5% in the top ten. Their specific antigens are unknown. Time point of the sample: week 23, last vaccination. Vaccination comprised doses that each held 300 ug of mutant IDH1 20-mer peptide, plus topical imiquimod. The source was PBMCs, collected from a glioma patient whose treatment included an IDH1 peptide vaccine. These receptors were taken from a middle-aged man with glioma.

V gene TRBV29-1 combines with J gene TRBJ1-1, with D maybe TRBD1 (6 bases). Trimming removed 4 bases from V and 4 bases from J, with 10 bases in between. Germline V gives CDR1 SQVTM, CDR2 ANQGSEA. CDR3 length equals 12 residues. CDR3 nucleotides: TGCAGCGTTGCTACAGGGATCACTGAAGCTTTCTTT. It codes for CSVATGITEAFF.

CDR3 residues: CASSRTGLKETQYF. The DNA of the CDR3 is TGTGCCAGCAGCAGGACAGGGTTAAAAGAGACCCAGTACTTC. The chain recombines TRBV5-4 with TRBJ2-5; 8 bases agree with TRBD1. This CDR3 comprises 14 residues. V trimming: 4 bases; J trimming: 3 bases; junction bases outside the gene matches: 5. Germline CDR1 is SGHNT and CDR2 is YYREEE (reference sequence).

This clone showed up just a few times. The gene calls are TRBV6-1 and TRBJ1-6; 8 bases align to TRBD1. Germline V lookup: CDR1 MNHNS, CDR2 SASEGT. The trim removed 6 bases at V and 8 bases at J, leaving 6 bases unmatched. This CDR3 comprises 14 residues. CDR3 sequence reads: CASRVTGGDSPLHF. DNA of the CDR3: TGTGCCAGCAGAGTCACAGGGGGGGATTCACCCCTCCACTTT.

The chain combines TRBV28 with TRBJ2-7; perhaps TRBD1 as D (5 bases). The CDR3 runs 15 residues. Trimming cost V 4 bases and J 4 bases, with 17 bases left between them. Looked up from germline, CDR1 is MDHEN and CDR2 is SYDVKM. Here the CDR3 reads CASSSPRTGSYEQYF. The CDR3 DNA is TGTGCCAGCAGTTCCCCGCGCACAGGATCATACGAGCAGTACTTC.

Here the CDR3 reads CASSYRTGSTDTQYF. The CDR3 DNA follows: TGTGCCAGCAGTTACCGGACAGGGAGTACAGATACGCAGTATTTT. The chain recombines TRBV6-6 with TRBJ2-3; 8 nucleotides line up with TRBD1. The CDR3 runs to 15 residues. V lost 2 bases, J lost 3 bases, and 4 bases stayed unmatched. CDR1 MNHNY and CDR2 SVGAGI come from the germline V gene (reference sequence).